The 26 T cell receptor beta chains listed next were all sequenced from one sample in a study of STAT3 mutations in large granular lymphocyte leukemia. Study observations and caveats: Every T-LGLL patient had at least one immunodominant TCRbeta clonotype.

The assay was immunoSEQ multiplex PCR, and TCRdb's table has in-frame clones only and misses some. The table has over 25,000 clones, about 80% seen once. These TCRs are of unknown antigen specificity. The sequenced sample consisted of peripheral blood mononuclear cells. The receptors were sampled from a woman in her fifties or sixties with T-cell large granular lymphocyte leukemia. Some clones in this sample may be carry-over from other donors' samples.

The CDR3 is CATSDRKNTEAFF. In DNA, the CDR3 is TGTGCCACCTCGGACAGAAAGAACACTGAAGCTTTCTTT. The chain is built from TRBV10-3 and TRBJ1-1, with D perhaps matching TRBD1 (6 bases). The V gene lost 10 bases and the J gene lost 1 base, with 13 bases spanning the gap. The length of the CDR3 is 13 residues. Germline loops: CDR1 ENHRY, CDR2 SYGVKD.

Here the CDR3 reads CASSGQFSGANVLTF. In DNA form, the CDR3 reads TGTGCCAGCAGTGGACAGTTCTCTGGGGCCAACGTCCTGACTTTC. The V call is TRBV28, the J call TRBJ2-6, with D possibly TRBD1 on 6 matching bases. From germline, CDR1 is MDHEN and CDR2 SYDVKM. Trimming took 5 bases from V and 0 from J, leaving 8 bases between them. This CDR3 has 15 amino acids.

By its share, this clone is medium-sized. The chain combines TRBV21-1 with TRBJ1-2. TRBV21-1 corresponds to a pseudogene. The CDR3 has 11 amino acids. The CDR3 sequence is CASSKRHGYTF. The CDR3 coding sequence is TGTGCCAGCAGCAAGAGGCACGGCTACACCTTC.

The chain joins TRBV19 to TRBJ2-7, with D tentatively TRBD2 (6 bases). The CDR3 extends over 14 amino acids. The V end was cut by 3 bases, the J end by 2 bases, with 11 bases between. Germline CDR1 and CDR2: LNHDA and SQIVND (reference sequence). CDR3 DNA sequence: TGTGCCAGTAGTATTGTGGGCGGGACCTACGAGCAGTACTTC. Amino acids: CASSIVGGTYEQYF.

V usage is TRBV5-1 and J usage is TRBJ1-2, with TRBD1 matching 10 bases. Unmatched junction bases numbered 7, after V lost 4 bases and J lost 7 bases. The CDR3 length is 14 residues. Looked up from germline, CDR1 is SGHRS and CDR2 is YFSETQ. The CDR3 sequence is CASSPFGTGVGYTF. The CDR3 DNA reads TGCGCCAGCAGCCCATTCGGGACAGGGGTTGGCTACACCTTC.

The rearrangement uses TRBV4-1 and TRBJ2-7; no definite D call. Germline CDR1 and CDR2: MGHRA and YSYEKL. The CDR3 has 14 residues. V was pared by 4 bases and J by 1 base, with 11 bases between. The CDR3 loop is CASSRGLSSYEQYF. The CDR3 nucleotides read TGCGCCAGCAGCCGAGGTCTGAGTTCCTACGAGCAGTACTTC.

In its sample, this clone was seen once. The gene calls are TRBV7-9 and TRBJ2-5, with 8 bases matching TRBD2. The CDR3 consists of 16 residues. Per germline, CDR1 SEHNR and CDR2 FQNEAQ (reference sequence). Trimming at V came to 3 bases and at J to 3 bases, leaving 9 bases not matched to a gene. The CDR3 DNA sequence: TGTGCCAGCAGCTTGACCGGGACTAGGACCAAAGAGACCCAGTACTTC. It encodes CASSLTGTRTKETQYF. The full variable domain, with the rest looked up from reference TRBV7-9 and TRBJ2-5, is DTGVSQNPRHKITKRGQNVTFRCDPISEHNRLYWYRQTLGQGPEFLTYFQNEAQLEKSRLLSDRFSAERPKGSFSTLEIQRTEQGDSAMYLCASSLTGTRTKETQYFGPGTRLLVL.

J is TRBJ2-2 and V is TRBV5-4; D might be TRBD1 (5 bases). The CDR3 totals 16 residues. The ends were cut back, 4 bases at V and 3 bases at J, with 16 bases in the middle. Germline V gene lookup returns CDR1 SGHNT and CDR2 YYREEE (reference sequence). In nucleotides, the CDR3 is TGTGCCAGCAGCCCCCTCGCCAGGGTGGACACCGGGGAGCTGTTTTTT. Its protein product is CASSPLARVDTGELFF.

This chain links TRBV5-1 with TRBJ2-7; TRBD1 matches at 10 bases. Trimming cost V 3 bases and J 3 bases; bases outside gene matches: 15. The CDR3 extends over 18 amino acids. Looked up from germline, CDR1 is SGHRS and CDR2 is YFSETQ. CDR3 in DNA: TGCGCCAGCAGCTCGCTATGGTCTGGGGGGGACAGGGGCTACGAGCAGTACTTC. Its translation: CASSSLWSGGDRGYEQYF.

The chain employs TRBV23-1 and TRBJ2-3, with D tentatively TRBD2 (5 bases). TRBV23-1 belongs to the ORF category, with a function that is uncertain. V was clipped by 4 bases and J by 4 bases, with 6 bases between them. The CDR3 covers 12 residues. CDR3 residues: CASSPEADTQYF. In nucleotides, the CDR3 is TGCGCCAGCAGTCCGGAGGCAGATACGCAGTATTTT.

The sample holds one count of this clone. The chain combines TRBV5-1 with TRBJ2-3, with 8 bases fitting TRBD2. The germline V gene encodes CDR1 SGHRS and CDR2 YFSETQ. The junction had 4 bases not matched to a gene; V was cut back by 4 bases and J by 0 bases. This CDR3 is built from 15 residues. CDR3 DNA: TGCGCCAGCAGCGTTAGCGGGGCGAGCACAGATACGCAGTATTTT. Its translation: CASSVSGASTDTQYF.

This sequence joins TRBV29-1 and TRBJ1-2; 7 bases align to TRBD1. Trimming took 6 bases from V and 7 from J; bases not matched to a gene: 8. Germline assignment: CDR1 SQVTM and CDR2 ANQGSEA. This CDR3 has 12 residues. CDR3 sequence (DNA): TGCAGCGTATCCGGGACAGTCGGTGGCTACACCTTC. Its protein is CSVSGTVGGYTF.

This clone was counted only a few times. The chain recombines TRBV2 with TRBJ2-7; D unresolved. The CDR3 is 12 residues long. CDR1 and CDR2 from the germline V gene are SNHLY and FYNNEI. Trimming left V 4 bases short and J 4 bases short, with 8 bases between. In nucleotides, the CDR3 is TGTGCCAGCAGTGTCTCCCTTTACGAGCAGTACTTC. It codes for CASSVSLYEQYF.

The CDR3 bases are TGTGCCAGCAGCCAAGATCAGAGCGTTTGGGGGGGAAACACCATATATTTT. It specifies CASSQDQSVWGGNTIYF. The rearrangement links TRBV4-2 to TRBJ1-3, with a tentative D call TRBD1 (5 bases). Germline lookup yields CDR1 LGHNA and CDR2 YNFKEQ. V lost 0 bases, J lost 4 bases, and 16 bases lay in between. The length of the CDR3 is 17 residues.

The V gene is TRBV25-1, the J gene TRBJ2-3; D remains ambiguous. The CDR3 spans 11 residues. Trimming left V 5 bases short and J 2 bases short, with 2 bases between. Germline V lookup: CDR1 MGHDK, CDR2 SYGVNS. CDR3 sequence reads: CASSNTDTQYF. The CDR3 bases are TGTGCCAGCAGTAACACAGATACGCAGTATTTT.

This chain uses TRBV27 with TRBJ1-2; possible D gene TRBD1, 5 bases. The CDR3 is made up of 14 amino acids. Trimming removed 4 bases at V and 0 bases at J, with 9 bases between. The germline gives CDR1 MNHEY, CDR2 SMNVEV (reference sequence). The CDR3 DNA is TGTGCCAGCAGTTGGAAGGGGTCTAACTATGGCTACACCTTC. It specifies CASSWKGSNYGYTF.

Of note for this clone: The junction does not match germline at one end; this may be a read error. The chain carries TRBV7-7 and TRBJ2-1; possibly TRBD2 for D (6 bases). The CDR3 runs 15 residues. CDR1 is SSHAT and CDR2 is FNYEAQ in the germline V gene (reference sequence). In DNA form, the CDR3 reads TGTGCTAGCAGCCAAGTCGGGAGCTCCTACAATGAGCAGTTCTTC. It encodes CASSQVGSSYNEQFF.

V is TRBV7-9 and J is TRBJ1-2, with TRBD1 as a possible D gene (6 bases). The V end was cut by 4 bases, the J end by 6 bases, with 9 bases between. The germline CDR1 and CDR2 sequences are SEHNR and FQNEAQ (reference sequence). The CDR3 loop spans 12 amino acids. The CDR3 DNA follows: TGTGCCAGCAGCTCGGGGGCTGATGGCTACACCTTC. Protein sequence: CASSSGADGYTF.

The CDR3 loop reads CASSLLGVHEKLFF. CDR3 nucleotide sequence: TGTGCCAGCAGTTTACTCGGGGTCCATGAAAAACTGTTTTTT. J is TRBJ1-4 and V is TRBV25-1; no clear D. The CDR3 contains 14 residues. The germline V and J ends were trimmed by 5 bases and 6 bases, with 13 bases remaining between them. Germline V gene sequence: CDR1 MGHDK, CDR2 SYGVNS. The full variable domain, its missing parts supplied by reference TRBV25-1 and TRBJ1-4, is EADIYQTPRYLVIGTGKKITLECSQTMGHDKMYWYQQDPGMELHLIHYSYGVNSTEKGDLSSESTVSRIRTEHFPLTLESARPSHTSQYLCASSLLGVHEKLFFGSGTQLSVL.

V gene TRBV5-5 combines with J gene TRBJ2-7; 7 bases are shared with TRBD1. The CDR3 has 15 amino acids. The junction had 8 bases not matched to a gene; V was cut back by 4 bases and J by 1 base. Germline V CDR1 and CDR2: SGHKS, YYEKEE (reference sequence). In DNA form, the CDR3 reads TGTGCCAGCAGCGTTCTCCGGGACAGATCCTACGAGCAGTACTTC. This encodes CASSVLRDRSYEQYF. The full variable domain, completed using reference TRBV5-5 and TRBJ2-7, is DAGVTQSPTHLIKTRGQQVTLRCSPISGHKSVSWYQQVLGQGPQFIFQYYEKEERGRGNFPDRFSARQFPNYSSELNVNALLLGDSALYLCASSVLRDRSYEQYFGPGTRLTVT.

CDR3 loop: CSAGYRGRYEQYF. As DNA, the CDR3 is TGCAGCGCCGGGTACAGGGGGCGTTACGAGCAGTACTTC. The gene calls are TRBV29-1 and TRBJ2-7; TRBD1 aligns across 9 bases. CDR1 SQVTM and CDR2 ANQGSEA come from the germline V gene. CDR3 size: 13 residues. V shed 7 bases and J 4 bases; nucleotides not matched to a gene: 8.

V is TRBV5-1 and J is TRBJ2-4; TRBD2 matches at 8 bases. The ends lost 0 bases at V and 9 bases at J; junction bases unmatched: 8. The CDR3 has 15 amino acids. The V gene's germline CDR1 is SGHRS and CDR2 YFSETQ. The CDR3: CASSLEGLESAIQYF. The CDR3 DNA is TGCGCCAGCAGCTTGGAGGGACTAGAGTCGGCCATTCAGTACTTC.

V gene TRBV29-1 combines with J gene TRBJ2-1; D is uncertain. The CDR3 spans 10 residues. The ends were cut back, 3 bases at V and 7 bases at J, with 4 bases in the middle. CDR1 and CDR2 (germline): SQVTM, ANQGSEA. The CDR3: CSVDSNEQFF. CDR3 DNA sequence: TGCAGCGTTGATTCGAATGAGCAGTTCTTC.

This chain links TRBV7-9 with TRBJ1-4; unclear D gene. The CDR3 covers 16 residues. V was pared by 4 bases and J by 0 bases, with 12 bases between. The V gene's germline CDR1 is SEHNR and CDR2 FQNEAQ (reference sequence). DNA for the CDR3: TGTGCCAGCAGCTCGCGACTAGTGGCAACTAATGAAAAACTGTTTTTT. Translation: CASSSRLVATNEKLFF. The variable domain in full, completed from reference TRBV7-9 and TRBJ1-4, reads DTGVSQNPRHKITKRGQNVTFRCDPISEHNRLYWYRQTLGQGPEFLTYFQNEAQLEKSRLLSDRFSAERPKGSFSTLEIQRTEQGDSAMYLCASSSRLVATNEKLFFGSGTQLSVL.

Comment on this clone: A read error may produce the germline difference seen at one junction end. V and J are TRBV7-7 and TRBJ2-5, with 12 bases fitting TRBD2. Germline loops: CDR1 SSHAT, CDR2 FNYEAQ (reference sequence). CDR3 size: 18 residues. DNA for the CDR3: TGTGCTAGCAGCTTAGGAGGTCTAGCGGGAGGGGGTCAAGAGACCCAGTACTTC. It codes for CASSLGGLAGGGQETQYF.

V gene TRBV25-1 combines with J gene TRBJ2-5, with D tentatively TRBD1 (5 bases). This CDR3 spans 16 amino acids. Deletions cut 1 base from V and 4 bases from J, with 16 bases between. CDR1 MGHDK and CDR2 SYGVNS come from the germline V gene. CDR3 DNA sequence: TGTGCCAGCAGTGAATTTTCAGGCAGGGCTAGAGAGACCCAGTACTTC. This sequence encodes CASSEFSGRARETQYF.